Presented here are 15 T cell receptor beta chains from one specimen sequenced in a study of cytomegalovirus exposure and HLA in healthy donors. PCR involved 60 Vbeta and 13 Jbeta primers. Sequencing was performed with immunoSEQ multiplex PCR; in TCRdb, only in-frame clones are kept and a portion is missing. In the table there are some 110,000 clones, 73% of which are singletons. The sample was PBMCs. The source is a man aged 55 to 70 in good health and CMV-seropositive.

The V gene is TRBV6-1, the J gene TRBJ1-3; D is unresolved. The CDR3 runs 14 residues. Germline V CDR1 and CDR2: MNHNS, SASEGT. With 9 bases removed from V and 0 bases from J, the gap between germline ends came to 12 bases. CDR3 bases: TGTGCCAGTTCAACAGACCTCTCTGGAAACACCATATATTTT. This codes for CASSTDLSGNTIYF.

This chain joins TRBV5-1 and TRBJ2-7; 9 bases agree with TRBD2. The ends lost 3 bases at V and 4 bases at J; junction bases unmatched: 17. This CDR3 has 18 amino acids. The germline CDR1 and CDR2 sequences are SGHRS and YFSETQ. The CDR3 nucleotides read TGCGCCAGCAGCTGGCGGACAGGACTAGCGCCGGACTCATACGAGCAGTACTTC. It specifies CASSWRTGLAPDSYEQYF.

This clone has only a few counts. V usage is TRBV2 and J usage is TRBJ1-5, with D maybe TRBD1 (5 bases). The CDR3 sequence is 13 residues long. With 6 bases removed from V and 8 bases from J, the gap between germline ends came to 14 bases. Germline V gives CDR1 SNHLY, CDR2 FYNNEI. CDR3 loop: CASRGNGAEPQHF. Written as DNA, the CDR3 is TGTGCCAGCAGGGGTAATGGGGCGGAGCCCCAGCATTTT.

The chain combines TRBV28 with TRBJ1-6, with a tentative D call TRBD1 (5 bases). Deletions cut 6 bases from V and 7 bases from J, with 13 bases between. The CDR3 length is 14 residues. Per the germline V gene, CDR1 is MDHEN and CDR2 is SYDVKM. CDR3 in DNA: TGTGCCAGCAGCTTACCCCGGGGGAATTCACCCCTCCACTTT. Translation gives CASSLPRGNSPLHF.

The V gene is TRBV30, the J gene TRBJ1-2; 9 bases line up with TRBD1. This CDR3 contains 17 residues. Germline assignment: CDR1 GTSNPN and CDR2 SVGIG (reference sequence). Trimming took 1 base from V and 1 from J; bases not matched to a gene: 10. CDR3 sequence reads: CAWSARQGVRFNYGYTF. CDR3 DNA: TGTGCCTGGAGTGCCCGACAGGGGGTTCGCTTTAACTATGGCTACACCTTC.

A remark on this clone: Other DNA sequences from this sample encode an identical CDR3 as well. The gene calls are TRBV6-5 and TRBJ2-5, with D perhaps matching TRBD2 (5 bases). Trimming shortened V by 3 bases and J by 2 bases, and 7 bases separated the two germline ends. The CDR3 runs 13 residues. From germline, CDR1 is MNHEY and CDR2 SVGAGI. Written as DNA, the CDR3 is TGTGCCAGCAGTTATCCGGGGCAAGAGACCCAGTACTTC. Translated, it gives CASSYPGQETQYF.

The chain carries TRBV14 and TRBJ2-3; the match to TRBD1 covers 10 bases. Unmatched junction bases numbered 1, after V lost 6 bases and J lost 4 bases. Germline lookup yields CDR1 SGHDN and CDR2 FVKESK. There are 13 residues in the CDR3. The CDR3 nucleotides read TGTGCCAGCAGAGACAGGGGGCCAGATACGCAGTATTTT. Protein product: CASRDRGPDTQYF.

The chain links TRBV11-2 to TRBJ1-1; D uncertain. From germline, CDR1 is SGHAT and CDR2 FQNNGV. Trimming removed 4 bases from V and 2 bases from J, with 8 bases in between. The CDR3 totals 13 residues. CDR3 nucleotide sequence: TGTGCCAGCAGCTACATAACCAACACTGAAGCTTTCTTT. Protein: CASSYITNTEAFF.

As concerns this clone: Germline is not matched at one junction end, which may reflect a read error. The gene calls are TRBV28 and TRBJ1-1, with D hard to call. Germline CDR1 MDHEN, CDR2 SYDVKM. The CDR3 loop spans 12 amino acids. CDR3 DNA sequence: TGTGCCAGCAGTTCCGGGAACTCTGAAGCTTTCTTT. Its protein is CASSSGNSEAFF.

The chain combines TRBV28 with TRBJ2-1; maybe TRBD1 (6 bases). Trimming stripped 5 bases from V and 9 bases from J, with 20 bases between. The CDR3 consists of 15 residues. Germline V lookup: CDR1 MDHEN, CDR2 SYDVKM. The CDR3 loop reads CASSHTGHEQFEQFF. CDR3 nucleotide sequence: TGTGCCAGCAGTCATACAGGGCATGAGCAGTTTGAGCAGTTCTTC.

The rearrangement links TRBV27 to TRBJ2-7, with no clear D. The V end was cut by 7 bases, the J end by 6 bases, with 13 bases between. The CDR3 contains 12 residues. The germline V gene encodes CDR1 MNHEY and CDR2 SMNVEV (reference sequence). The CDR3 nucleotides are TGTGCCAGCAATCTAGTCGGTGGCGAGCAGTACTTC. Translating gives CASNLVGGEQYF.

The chain links TRBV7-9 to TRBJ2-3; possible D gene TRBD2, 6 bases. V was cut by 6 bases and J by 2 bases, with 9 bases left in between. CDR3 size: 13 residues. Germline lookup yields CDR1 SEHNR and CDR2 FQNEAQ (reference sequence). The CDR3 nucleotides are TGTGCCAGCAGTGGACTACTCACAGATACGCAGTATTTT. It translates to CASSGLLTDTQYF.

This chain joins TRBV5-1 and TRBJ2-3; no reliable D call. CDR3 size: 12 residues. From germline, CDR1 is SGHRS and CDR2 YFSETQ. The V end lost 4 bases, the J end lost 5 bases, and 8 bases lay between the germline ends. CDR3 sequence (DNA): TGCGCCAGCAGCCTGGAGCTAGATACGCAGTATTTT. It specifies CASSLELDTQYF.

The chain is built from TRBV5-4 and TRBJ1-6, with 8 positions matching TRBD1. The length of the CDR3 is 16 residues. Germline V gene sequence: CDR1 SGHNT, CDR2 YYREEE (reference sequence). V lost 5 bases and J lost 8; bases outside the gene matches: 12. CDR3 in DNA: TGTGCCAGCAGTAATGCAGGGGGCGTATTATATTCACCCCTCCACTTT. It specifies CASSNAGGVLYSPLHF.

The genes are TRBV14 and TRBJ2-5; the D gene is possibly TRBD2 (5 bases). This CDR3 is built from 14 residues. Germline V lookup: CDR1 SGHDN, CDR2 FVKESK. Trimming removed 5 bases from V and 2 bases from J, with 12 bases in between. CDR3 DNA sequence: TGTGCCAGCAGCGCAAGACTAAGACAAGAGACCCAGTACTTC. It is translated as CASSARLRQETQYF.